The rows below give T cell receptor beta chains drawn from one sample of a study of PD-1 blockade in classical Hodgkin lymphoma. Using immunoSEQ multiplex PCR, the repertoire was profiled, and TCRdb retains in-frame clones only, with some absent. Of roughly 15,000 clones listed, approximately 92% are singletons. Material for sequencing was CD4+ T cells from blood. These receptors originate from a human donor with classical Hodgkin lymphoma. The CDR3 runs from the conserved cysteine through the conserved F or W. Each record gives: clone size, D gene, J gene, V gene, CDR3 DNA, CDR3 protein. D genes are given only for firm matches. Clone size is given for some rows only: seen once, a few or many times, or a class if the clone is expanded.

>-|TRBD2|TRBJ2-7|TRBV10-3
TGTGCCATCAGTGAGTCTAGCGGGAGTGTGGGGTACGAGCAGTACTTC
CAISESSGSVGYEQYF
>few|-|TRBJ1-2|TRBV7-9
TGTGCCAGCAGCTTTGACAGCGTCGGCTACACCTTC
CASSFDSVGYTF
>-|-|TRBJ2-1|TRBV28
TGTGCCAGCAGTTCCCGAGGGGCGGGAACTTTAGACAATGAGCAGTTCTTC
CASSSRGAGTLDNEQFF
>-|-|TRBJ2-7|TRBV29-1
TGCAGCGTTGGGACCTACGAGCAGTACTTC
CSVGTYEQYF
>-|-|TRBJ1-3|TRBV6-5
TGTGCCAGCAGTACGTACTCTGGAAACACCATATATTTT
CASSTYSGNTIYF
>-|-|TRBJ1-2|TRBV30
TGTGCCTGGAGTGTAGGGAGTGGCTACACCTTC
CAWSVGSGYTF
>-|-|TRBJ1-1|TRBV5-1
TGCGCCAGCAGCCTGGTGACAGCGATGAACACTGAAGCTTTCTTT
CASSLVTAMNTEAFF
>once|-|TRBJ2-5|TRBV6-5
TGTGCCAGCAGTTGGCAACTCTATGAGACCCAGTACTTC
CASSWQLYETQYF
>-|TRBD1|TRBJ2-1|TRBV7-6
TGTGCCAGCAGCTTAGGAGGGACAGCCTACAATGAGCAGTTCTTC
CASSLGGTAYNEQFF
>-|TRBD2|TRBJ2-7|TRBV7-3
TGTGCCAGCAGCGAAAGCGGCGGGAGATCCTACGAGCAGTACTTC
CASSESGGRSYEQYF
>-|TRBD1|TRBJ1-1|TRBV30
TGTGCCTGCAACCCCGACAGGGGAACTGAAGCTTTCTTT
CACNPDRGTEAFF
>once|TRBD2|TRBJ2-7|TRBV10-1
TGCGCCAGCAGTGAAAGGGGACTAGCGGGAGCCACCCAAGGCTACGAGCAGTACTTC
CASSERGLAGATQGYEQYF
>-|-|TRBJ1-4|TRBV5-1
TGCGCCAGCAGCAAGGACAGCGGAGATGAAAAACTGTTTTTT
CASSKDSGDEKLFF
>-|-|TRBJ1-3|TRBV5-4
TGTGCCAGCAGCTTGGCCGGCAGCTCTGGAAACACCATATATTTT
CASSLAGSSGNTIYF
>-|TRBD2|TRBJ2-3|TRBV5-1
TGCGCCAGCAGCTTGGGGCTAGCGGGAGGGATGGGCACAGATACGCAGTATTTT
CASSLGLAGGMGTDTQYF
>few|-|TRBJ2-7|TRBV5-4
TGTGCCAGCAGGACAGTTTTAGGCGAGCAGTACTTC
CASRTVLGEQYF
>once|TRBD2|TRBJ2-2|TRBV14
TGTGCCAGCAGAGGGAAGCGGGGCTACACCGGGGAGCTGTTTTTT
CASRGKRGYTGELFF
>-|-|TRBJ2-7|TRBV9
TGTGCCAGCAGCGTATCGGGAGTTCCCTACGAGCAGTACTTC
CASSVSGVPYEQYF
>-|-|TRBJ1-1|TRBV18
TGTGCCAGCTCATTTGGAGAAATGAACACTGAAGCTTTCTTT
CASSFGEMNTEAFF
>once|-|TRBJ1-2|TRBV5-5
TGTGCCAGCAGCGTCGACGGTAACTATGGCTACACCTTC
CASSVDGNYGYTF
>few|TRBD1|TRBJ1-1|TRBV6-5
TGTGCCAGCAGCGGGACAGGGGATTTGAACACTGAAGCTTTCTTT
CASSGTGDLNTEAFF
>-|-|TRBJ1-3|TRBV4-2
TGTGCCAGCAGCCAAGAAGGGGGAAGGGCTGGAAACACCATATATTTT
CASSQEGGRAGNTIYF
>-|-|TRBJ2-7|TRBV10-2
TGCGCCAGCAGGTCCGGGACAAGGGCCCCGATCTACGAGCAGTACTTC
CASRSGTRAPIYEQYF
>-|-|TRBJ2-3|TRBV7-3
TGTGCCAGCAGCTTAGGGGACTCAGATACGCAGTATTTT
CASSLGDSDTQYF
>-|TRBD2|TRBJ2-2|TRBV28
TGTGCCAGCAGCTCTTTCCTCCTTCTTAGCGGGAGAGGAGACACCGGGGAGCTGTTTTTT
CASSSFLLLSGRGDTGELFF
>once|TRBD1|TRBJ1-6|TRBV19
TGTGCCAGTAGTCCCGACAGGGGGCTGGGTTCACCCCTCCACTTT
CASSPDRGLGSPLHF
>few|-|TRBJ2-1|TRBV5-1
TGCGCCAGCAGCTTGGAGCATGAGCAGTTCTTC
CASSLEHEQFF
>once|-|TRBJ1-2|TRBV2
TGTGCCAGCAGCGCCGACGGCCCGACCTATGGCTACACCTTC
CASSADGPTYGYTF
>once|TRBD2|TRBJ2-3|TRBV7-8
TGTGCCAGCAGCTTAGCCCTAGCGGCGATACTTAGCACAGATACGCAGTATTTT
CASSLALAAILSTDTQYF
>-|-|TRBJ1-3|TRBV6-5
TGTGCCAGCAGTTTGGGGGGGACTGGAAACACCATATATTTT
CASSLGGTGNTIYF
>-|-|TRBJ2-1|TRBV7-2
TGTGCCAGCAGCTTAGCGCCAGACAGGTTTTCCTACAATGAGCAGTTCTTC
CASSLAPDRFSYNEQFF
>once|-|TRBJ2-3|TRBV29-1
TGCAGCGTTGATATCGGATCTAGCACAGATACGCAGTATTTT
CSVDIGSSTDTQYF
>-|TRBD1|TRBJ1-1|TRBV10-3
TGTGCCATCAGGGGGACAGACCTGAACACTGAAGCTTTCTTT
CAIRGTDLNTEAFF
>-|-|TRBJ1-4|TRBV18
TGTGCCAGCTCACCCTTACAGGCGGGGGCGGATGAAAAACTGTTTTTT
CASSPLQAGADEKLFF
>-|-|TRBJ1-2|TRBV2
TGTGCCAGCAGTCCGGACGGATCCTATGGCTACACCTTC
CASSPDGSYGYTF
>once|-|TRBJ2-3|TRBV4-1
TGCGCCAGCAGCCAAGTTCGCACAGATACGCAGTATTTT
CASSQVRTDTQYF
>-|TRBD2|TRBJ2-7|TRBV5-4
TGTGCCAGCAGCTTGGGGGGGACTAGCGGGAGCCCGACAATTAACTTC
CASSLGGTSGSPTINF
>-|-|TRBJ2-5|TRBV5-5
TGTGCCAGCAGCTTGGGTCATCTAGGGTGGGACCAAGAGACCCAGTACTTC
CASSLGHLGWDQETQYF
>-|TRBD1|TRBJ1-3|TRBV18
TGTGCCAGCTCGCGGGACAGGATTGGAAACACCATATATTTT
CASSRDRIGNTIYF
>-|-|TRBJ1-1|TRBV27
TGTGCCAGCAGTTTATCGAGGGGTAACACTGAAGCTTTCTTT
CASSLSRGNTEAFF
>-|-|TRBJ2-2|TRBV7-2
TGTGCCAGCAGCTTAGCCGGGTACACCGGGGAGCTGTTTTTT
CASSLAGYTGELFF
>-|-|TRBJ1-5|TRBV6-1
TGTGCCAGCAGTGAAGCATGGGGAAACAATCAGCCCCAGCATTTT
CASSEAWGNNQPQHF
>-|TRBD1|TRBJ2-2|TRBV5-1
TGCGCCAGCAGCTCCGACAGGGCATACACCGGGGAGCTGTTTTTT
CASSSDRAYTGELFF
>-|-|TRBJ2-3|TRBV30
TGTGCCTGGGGCCAGCATCGGTATTTT
CAWGQHRYF
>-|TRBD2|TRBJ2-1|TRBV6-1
TGTGCCAGCAGAGCCTTTCTAGCGGGAGGCAATGAGCAGTTCTTC
CASRAFLAGGNEQFF
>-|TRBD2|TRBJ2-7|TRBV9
TGTGCCAGCAGCGTAGCTGGCCTAGCGGGCGAGCAGTACTTC
CASSVAGLAGEQYF